The 20 T cell receptor beta chains reported below all come from one sample, sequenced in a study of STAT3 mutations in large granular lymphocyte leukemia. Overall study results and limits: In T-cell large granular lymphocyte leukemia, about half of patients showed multiple immunodominant subclonotypes.

These receptors' antigens are unknown. Repertoires were generated with immunoSEQ multiplex PCR, while TCRdb's copy carries only in-frame clones and drops some. The sample carries approximately 20,000 clones, around 93% recorded once. The sample taken for sequencing was peripheral blood mononuclear cells. The receptors come from a man aged 60 to 69 with T-cell large granular lymphocyte leukemia. Some clones in this sample may be carry-over from other donors' samples.

The chain uses TRBV11-1 and TRBJ2-1; no definite D call. Germline V lookup: CDR1 SGHAT, CDR2 FQDESV (reference sequence). The V gene lost 10 bases and the J gene lost 0 bases, with 13 bases spanning the gap. The CDR3 contains 14 residues. The DNA of the CDR3 is TGTGCCACCTCGCCGGTCAGCTCCTACAATGAGCAGTTCTTC. Residues: CATSPVSSYNEQFF.

The chain is built from TRBV19 and TRBJ2-3; 9 bases agree with TRBD1. The germline CDR1 and CDR2 sequences are LNHDA and SQIVND (reference sequence). J lost 0 bases, V lost 7 bases, and 5 bases had no gene match. CDR3 length: 15 residues. CDR3 residues: CASNPQGASTDTQYF. CDR3 DNA: TGTGCCAGTAACCCACAGGGGGCGAGCACAGATACGCAGTATTTT. The full variable domain, its missing parts supplied by reference TRBV19 and TRBJ2-3, is DGGITQSPKYLFRKEGQNVTLSCEQNLNHDAMYWYRQDPGQGLRLIYYSQIVNDFQKGDIAEGYSVSREKKESFPLTVTSAQKNPTAFYLCASNPQGASTDTQYFGPGTRLTVL.

The chain couples TRBV29-1 to TRBJ1-4, with 9 bases lining up with TRBD1. This CDR3 has 12 amino acids. Germline V gene data show CDR1 as SQVTM and CDR2 as ANQGSEA. V was clipped by 7 bases and J by 4 bases; unmatched bases: 1. Here the CDR3 DNA reads TGCAGCGGGGGACAGGGTAATGAAAAACTGTTTTTT. It yields the protein CSGGQGNEKLFF.

This chain joins TRBV11-1 and TRBJ2-1; D may correspond to TRBD1 or TRBD2 (5 bases each). From germline, CDR1 is SGHAT and CDR2 FQDESV (reference sequence). CDR3 length: 15 residues. Trimming left V 6 bases short and J 2 bases short, with 14 bases between. CDR3 DNA sequence: TGTGCCAGCAGACGGACTGGGGGAACCTACAATGAGCAGTTCTTC. Amino acids: CASRRTGGTYNEQFF.

CDR3 DNA: TGCGCCAGCAGCCAAAGTGTCCAGCTAGAGACCCAGTACTTC. This gives the protein CASSQSVQLETQYF. The V gene is TRBV4-3, the J gene TRBJ2-5; D not resolved. The V gene lost 2 bases and the J gene lost 4 bases, with 11 bases spanning the gap. The CDR3 runs 14 residues. Germline V gene lookup returns CDR1 LGHNA and CDR2 YSLEER.

V gene TRBV4-1 combines with J gene TRBJ2-7; 7 nucleotides agree with TRBD2. This CDR3 contains 16 residues. From germline, CDR1 is MGHRA and CDR2 YSYEKL. Trimming at V came to 4 bases and at J to 5 bases, leaving 14 bases not matched to a gene. CDR3 in amino acids: CASSLLPGQGGDEQYF. CDR3 nucleotide sequence: TGCGCCAGCAGCCTACTCCCCGGGCAGGGAGGGGACGAGCAGTACTTC.

The chain is built from TRBV19 and TRBJ1-2; TRBD1 agrees at 12 bases. CDR1 is LNHDA and CDR2 is SQIVND in the germline V gene (reference sequence). The CDR3 totals 16 residues. After removal of 7 bases from V and 5 bases from J, the junction contained 11 bases not matched to a gene. CDR3 loop: CASTGTGGALWYGYTF. As DNA, the CDR3 is TGTGCCAGTACGGGGACAGGGGGCGCCCTTTGGTATGGCTACACCTTC. Based on the CDR3 plus reference TRBV19 and TRBJ1-2, the full variable domain is DGGITQSPKYLFRKEGQNVTLSCEQNLNHDAMYWYRQDPGQGLRLIYYSQIVNDFQKGDIAEGYSVSREKKESFPLTVTSAQKNPTAFYLCASTGTGGALWYGYTFGSGTRLTVV.

The J gene is TRBJ2-3, the V gene TRBV6-1; D uncertain. Per germline, CDR1 MNHNS and CDR2 SASEGT. The CDR3 sequence is 11 residues long. V was shortened by 3 bases and J by 7 bases, with 5 bases between the two germline ends. CDR3 DNA sequence: TGTGCCAGCAGTGAGGGAAATACGCAGTATTTT. This gives the protein CASSEGNTQYF.

The rearrangement links TRBV30 to TRBJ1-2, with a weak D call TRBD1 (5 bases). V lost 3 bases and J lost 2, with 10 bases in between. Germline CDR1 reads GTSNPN; CDR2 reads SVGIG (reference sequence). The CDR3 is 13 amino acids. In nucleotides, the CDR3 is TGTGCCTGGAGACAGGATGAGAACTATGGCTACACCTTC. Protein: CAWRQDENYGYTF.

The chain employs TRBV5-4 and TRBJ1-4; TRBD1 matches 7 bases. The germline V gene encodes CDR1 SGHNT and CDR2 YYREEE (reference sequence). Losses at the gene ends were 0 bases for V and 5 bases for J; bases not matched to a gene: 7. The CDR3 is 16 residues long. CDR3 amino acids: CASSLGHRGSNEKLFF. The CDR3 DNA sequence: TGTGCCAGCAGCTTGGGGCACAGGGGTTCCAATGAAAAACTGTTTTTT.

CDR3 region: CASSPLGWVTGNEQFF. DNA for the CDR3: TGTGCCAGCTCACCACTAGGATGGGTGACGGGGAATGAGCAGTTCTTC. The V gene is TRBV18, the J gene TRBJ2-1, with D possibly matching TRBD2 (5 bases). Per germline, CDR1 KGHSH and CDR2 LQKENI. Trimming removed 1 base from V and 7 bases from J, with 17 bases in between. This CDR3 has 16 amino acids.

The chain couples TRBV5-1 to TRBJ2-2; D not resolved. V lost 4 bases and J lost 3, with 4 bases in between. The CDR3 loop spans 12 amino acids. Germline loops: CDR1 SGHRS, CDR2 YFSETQ. The CDR3 region is CASSRDTGELFF. CDR3 nucleotide sequence: TGCGCCAGCAGCCGGGACACCGGGGAGCTGTTTTTT.

This sequence joins TRBV5-1 and TRBJ2-3; the match to TRBD2 covers 7 bases. V trimming: 2 bases; J trimming: 3 bases; junction bases outside the gene matches: 12. This CDR3 region has 17 residues. Germline V CDR1 and CDR2: SGHRS, YFSETQ. CDR3 residues: CASSLKWREMGTDTQYF. The CDR3 bases are TGCGCCAGCAGCTTAAAGTGGCGGGAGATGGGGACAGATACGCAGTATTTT. The variable domain in full, completed from reference TRBV5-1 and TRBJ2-3, reads KAGVTQTPRYLIKTRGQQVTLSCSPISGHRSVSWYQQTPGQGLQFLFEYFSETQRNKGNFPGRFSGRQFSNSRSEMNVSTLELGDSALYLCASSLKWREMGTDTQYFGPGTRLTVL.

The V gene is TRBV18, the J gene TRBJ1-1; D is perhaps TRBD1 (5 bases). V lost 8 bases and J 5 bases, leaving 21 bases between the germline ends. CDR3 length: 15 residues. In germline, CDR1 is KGHSH, CDR2 LQKENI. The CDR3 protein is CASLSSSSGGTEAFF. CDR3 bases: TGTGCCAGCCTCTCCTCAAGCAGCGGGGGGACTGAAGCTTTCTTT.

The chain couples TRBV4-1 to TRBJ2-1; 7 nucleotides line up with TRBD2. Germline loops: CDR1 MGHRA, CDR2 YSYEKL. The CDR3 is 14 residues long. The trim removed 1 base at V and 5 bases at J, leaving 2 bases unmatched. CDR3 coding DNA: TGCGCCAGCAGCCAAGTGCGGGGGAACAATGAGCAGTTCTTC. This translates into CASSQVRGNNEQFF.

The rearrangement uses TRBV29-1 and TRBJ1-1, with unresolved D. This CDR3 is built from 12 residues. Germline values: CDR1 SQVTM, CDR2 ANQGSEA. Trimming shortened V by 4 bases and J by 7 bases, and 13 bases separated the two germline ends. In DNA, the CDR3 is TGCAGCGTTGGAGAGGTGCCCGGTGAAGCTTTCTTT. Translation: CSVGEVPGEAFF.

V usage is TRBV27 and J usage is TRBJ1-5; no clear D. The V gene lost 6 bases and the J gene lost 5 bases, with 17 bases spanning the gap. Germline lookup yields CDR1 MNHEY and CDR2 SMNVEV (reference sequence). The CDR3 has 15 residues. CDR3 DNA sequence: TGTGCCAGCAGCCCTCAGACCGACCCCGATCAGCCCCAGCATTTT. This encodes CASSPQTDPDQPQHF.

The chain combines TRBV7-2 with TRBJ1-6; 12 nucleotides agree with TRBD1. Looked up from germline, CDR1 is SGHTA and CDR2 is FQGNSA. The CDR3 has 15 residues. J lost 9 bases, V lost 1 base, and 1 base had no gene match. CDR3 sequence: CASSLGDRGRSPLHF. The CDR3 nucleotides are TGTGCCAGCAGCTTAGGGGACAGGGGGCGTTCACCCCTCCACTTT.

This rearrangement joins TRBV10-3 to TRBJ1-1; maybe TRBD1 (5 bases). The CDR3 covers 13 residues. Germline V CDR1 and CDR2: ENHRY, SYGVKD. The germline V and J ends were trimmed by 0 bases and 6 bases, with 8 bases remaining between them. The CDR3 loop is CAISESGGAEAFF. DNA of the CDR3: TGTGCCATCAGTGAGTCAGGAGGGGCTGAAGCTTTCTTT.

This chain links TRBV7-2 with TRBJ1-4, with a possible D match to TRBD1 (6 bases). Germline-derived CDR1 and CDR2 are SGHTA and FQGNSA. The CDR3 sequence is 14 residues long. V was clipped by 2 bases and J by 10 bases, with 14 bases between them. DNA for the CDR3: TGTGCCAGCAGCTTACTACAGGGAGGCGGAAAACTGTTTTTT. Amino acids: CASSLLQGGGKLFF.